This T cell receptor beta chain was found in a study of T cell responses to AZD1222 COVID-19 vaccine. Notes on the study in general: Once two AZD1222 doses were given, Spike-specific TCR breadth and depth went up.

The table came from immunoSEQ multiplex PCR; TCRdb's copy has only in-frame clones and leaves some out. The repertoire has approximately 110,000 clones, around 82% of them found once; the top ten carry approximately 6.2%. A few counts support this clone. Its target is not known. The V gene's germline CDR1 is SGHNT and CDR2 YENEEA. This CDR3 region has 16 residues. Trimming removed 1 base from V and 0 bases from J; junction bases left unmatched: 4. The chain recombines TRBV11-3 with TRBJ1-1; 8 bases agree with TRBD1. The sample was peripheral blood, taken on day 0 of AZD1222 vaccination. This TCR was sampled from an adult in good health. This chain's CDR3 is CASSLGDRFMNTEAFF. The CDR3 DNA is TGTGCCAGCAGCTTAGGGGACAGGTTTATGAACACTGAAGCTTTCTTT.